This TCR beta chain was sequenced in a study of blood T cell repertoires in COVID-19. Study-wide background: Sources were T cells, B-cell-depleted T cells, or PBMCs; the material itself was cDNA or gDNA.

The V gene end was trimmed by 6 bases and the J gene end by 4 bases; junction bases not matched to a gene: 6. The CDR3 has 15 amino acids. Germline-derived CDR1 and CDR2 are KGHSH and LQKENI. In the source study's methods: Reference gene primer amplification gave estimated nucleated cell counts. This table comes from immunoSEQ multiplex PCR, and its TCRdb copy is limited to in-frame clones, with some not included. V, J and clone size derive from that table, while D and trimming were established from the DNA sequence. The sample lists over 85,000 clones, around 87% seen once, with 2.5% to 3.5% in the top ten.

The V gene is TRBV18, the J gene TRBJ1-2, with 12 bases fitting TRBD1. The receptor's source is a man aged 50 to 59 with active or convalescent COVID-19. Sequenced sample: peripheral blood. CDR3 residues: CASSQGQGAGYGYTF. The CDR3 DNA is TGTGCCAGCTCTCAGGGACAGGGGGCCGGCTATGGCTACACCTTC. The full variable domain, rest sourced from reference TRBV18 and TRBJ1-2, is NAGVMQNPRHLVRRRGQEARLRCSPMKGHSHVYWYRQLPEEGLKFMVYLQKENIIDESGMPKERFSAEFPKEGPSILRIQQVVRGDSAAYFCASSQGQGAGYGYTFGSGTRLTVV.